Listed here are 26 T cell receptor beta chains from one sample, sequenced in a study of PD-1 blockade in classical Hodgkin lymphoma. Data came from immunoSEQ multiplex PCR; TCRdb stores just in-frame clones and leaves some out. Seen here are 20,000 or so clones, around 78% observed once, and the top ten hold roughly 2.7%. Sample time point: cycle 4 day 1 (C4D1), after 5 to 7 weeks of nivolumab. All the patients suffered relapse after autologous stem cell transplantation, and brentuximab vedotin exposure differed. Researchers report purifying CD4+ T cells from thawed PBMCs by magnetic negative selection. The sample was CD4+ T cells from blood, taken before the fourth cycle of nivolumab. The source is a human donor with classical Hodgkin lymphoma.

CDR3 nucleotides: TGTGCCAGTAGTCGGCTAGCGAACACCGGGGAGCTGTTTTTT. Amino acids: CASSRLANTGELFF. This chain links TRBV19 with TRBJ2-2; D is unclear. The V end was cut by 5 bases, the J end by 0 bases, with 7 bases between. This CDR3 has 14 amino acids. Germline V lookup: CDR1 LNHDA, CDR2 SQIVND (reference sequence).

A single count supports this clone. V usage is TRBV15 and J usage is TRBJ2-3; D gene ambiguous. Germline CDR1 is LNHNV and CDR2 is YYDKDF (reference sequence). V was pared by 5 bases and J by 10 bases, with 13 bases between. The CDR3 runs 12 residues. The CDR3 DNA is TGTGCCACCAGCTTACGACTTGGGTCGCAGTATTTT. Encoded protein: CATSLRLGSQYF.

The genes are TRBV19 and TRBJ1-5, with D possibly TRBD1 on 5 matching bases. The length of the CDR3 is 15 residues. V was trimmed by 11 bases and J by 2 bases, leaving 19 bases between them. Germline CDR1 LNHDA, CDR2 SQIVND (reference sequence). CDR3 protein: CAARKQGFGNQPQHF. The CDR3 DNA is TGTGCCGCAAGAAAGCAGGGCTTCGGCAATCAGCCCCAGCATTTT.

The rearrangement uses TRBV27 and TRBJ2-3; maybe TRBD2 (5 bases). The CDR3 consists of 12 residues. V lost 4 bases and J lost 6, with 8 bases in between. Germline CDR1 reads MNHEY; CDR2 reads SMNVEV (reference sequence). The CDR3 DNA is TGTGCCAGCAGTTCGACGGGGGATACGCAGTATTTT. Its protein product is CASSSTGDTQYF.

This chain uses TRBV5-1 with TRBJ1-2; no definite D call. The V and J ends lost 2 bases and 4 bases respectively, with 9 bases between them. The CDR3 runs to 13 residues. Looked up from germline, CDR1 is SGHRS and CDR2 is YFSETQ. The CDR3 spells CASSLEHSYGYTF. CDR3 DNA sequence: TGCGCCAGCAGCTTAGAACATAGCTATGGCTACACCTTC.

A few counts support this clone. The chain is built from TRBV7-9 and TRBJ1-2; TRBD1 is a possible D gene (6 bases). The ends were cut back, 6 bases at V and 6 bases at J, with 14 bases in the middle. Germline lookup yields CDR1 SEHNR and CDR2 FQNEAQ (reference sequence). The CDR3 runs to 13 residues. The CDR3 nucleotides read TGTGCCAGCAGGGCTCGGGGGGGCGATGGCTACACCTTC. As protein: CASRARGGDGYTF.

The chain employs TRBV20-1 and TRBJ1-3; D remains unclear. Germline CDR1 reads DFQATT; CDR2 reads SNEGSKA (reference sequence). Trimming shortened V by 6 bases and J by 8 bases, and 11 bases separated the two germline ends. This CDR3 comprises 11 residues. The CDR3 DNA is TGCAGTGCGACCTATGGGGACACCATATATTTT. Translation gives CSATYGDTIYF.

This clone has only a few counts. The V and J genes are TRBV9 and TRBJ2-1; D may correspond to TRBD1 or TRBD2 (5 bases each). With 3 bases removed from V and 4 bases from J, the gap between germline ends came to 17 bases. Germline CDR1 and CDR2: SGDLS and YYNGEE. The CDR3 runs to 16 residues. For the CDR3, the DNA is TGTGCCAGCAGCGCTACCGGGGCACCCGCTTACAATGAGCAGTTCTTC. Its translation: CASSATGAPAYNEQFF. Filled out from reference TRBV9 and TRBJ2-1, the complete variable domain reads DSGVTQTPKHLITATGQRVTLRCSPRSGDLSVYWYQQSLDQGLQFLIQYYNGEERAKGNILERFSAQQFPDLHSELNLSSLELGDSALYFCASSATGAPAYNEQFFGPGTRLTVL.

The CDR3 region has the DNA TGCGCCAGCAGCCTCCAGACAGGGGCTGGGGCCAACGTCCTGACTTTC. It encodes CASSLQTGAGANVLTF. This chain uses TRBV4-1 with TRBJ2-6, with 8 bases fitting TRBD1. CDR3 size: 16 residues. The V segment lost 4 bases and the J segment 2 bases; nucleotides outside the gene matches: 4. Germline CDR1 is MGHRA and CDR2 is YSYEKL.

V and J are TRBV7-9 and TRBJ2-3, with TRBD2 matching over 8 bases. With V trimmed by 6 bases and J by 2 bases, 7 bases remained unmatched. CDR1 is SEHNR, CDR2 FQNEAQ, per germline (reference sequence). This CDR3 contains 15 residues. The chain's CDR3 is CASRTSGGSTDTQYF. The CDR3 DNA sequence: TGTGCCAGCAGGACCAGCGGGGGATCCACAGATACGCAGTATTTT. The whole variable domain, remainder taken from reference TRBV7-9 and TRBJ2-3, is DTGVSQNPRHKITKRGQNVTFRCDPISEHNRLYWYRQTLGQGPEFLTYFQNEAQLEKSRLLSDRFSAERPKGSFSTLEIQRTEQGDSAMYLCASRTSGGSTDTQYFGPGTRLTVL.

The rearrangement uses TRBV28 and TRBJ1-2; possible D gene TRBD1, 6 bases. The CDR3 has 16 residues. Trimming shortened V by 3 bases and J by 4 bases, and 18 bases separated the two germline ends. The germline V gene encodes CDR1 MDHEN and CDR2 SYDVKM. The CDR3 coding sequence is TGTGCCAGCAGTTTGGGGGGTCGGGGGCCGACCTATGGCTACACCTTC. Its translation: CASSLGGRGPTYGYTF.

J is TRBJ1-2 and V is TRBV5-1; D is perhaps TRBD1 (5 bases). Germline values: CDR1 SGHRS, CDR2 YFSETQ. Trimming shortened V by 0 bases and J by 2 bases, and 11 bases separated the two germline ends. The CDR3 sequence is 15 residues long. The CDR3, as DNA: TGCGCCAGCAGCTTGGAGCCACGGGACAACTATGGCTACACCTTC. Protein sequence: CASSLEPRDNYGYTF.

This rearrangement joins TRBV6-5 to TRBJ1-4, with D unresolved. V was shortened by 3 bases and J by 0 bases, with 8 bases between the two germline ends. Germline CDR1 reads MNHEY; CDR2 reads SVGAGI. The length of the CDR3 is 15 residues. DNA of the CDR3: TGTGCCAGCAGTTATCTCTCCGCAACTAATGAAAAACTGTTTTTT. It translates to CASSYLSATNEKLFF.

J is TRBJ1-3 and V is TRBV19; D uncertain. Looked up from germline, CDR1 is LNHDA and CDR2 is SQIVND (reference sequence). This CDR3 has 12 amino acids. Trimming shortened V by 7 bases and J by 4 bases, and 8 bases separated the two germline ends. The CDR3 sequence: CASMSSGNTIYF. CDR3 DNA sequence: TGTGCCAGTATGTCATCGGGAAACACCATATATTTT.

The rearrangement uses TRBV19 and TRBJ1-1; TRBD1 matches at 8 bases. The V segment lost 10 bases and the J segment 4 bases; nucleotides outside the gene matches: 5. Germline values: CDR1 LNHDA, CDR2 SQIVND (reference sequence). The CDR3 runs to 12 residues. For the CDR3, the DNA is TGTGCCACCAGGGGGCTGGGCACTGAAGCTTTCTTT. Amino acid sequence: CATRGLGTEAFF.

This clone was found once. V gene TRBV10-1 combines with J gene TRBJ2-3; no clear D. The CDR3 length is 11 residues. Germline V gene lookup returns CDR1 WNHNN and CDR2 SYGVQD (reference sequence). Between the trimmed V and J ends, which lost 2 bases and 6 bases, there was a span of 3 bases. The DNA for the CDR3 is TGCGCCAGCAGTGAGACTGATACGCAGTATTTT. Amino acids: CASSETDTQYF.

The rearrangement joins TRBV7-8 to TRBJ2-1, with D unclear. The CDR3 is 17 amino acids. The germline V gene encodes CDR1 SGHVS and CDR2 FQNEAQ. Trimming shortened V by 2 bases and J by 2 bases, and 16 bases separated the two germline ends. CDR3 in amino acids: CASSLSRAPTTYNEQFF. The CDR3 region has the DNA TGTGCCAGCAGCTTATCCCGGGCACCAACGACCTACAATGAGCAGTTCTTC.

Only one count was recorded for this clone. The chain is built from TRBV2 and TRBJ2-3; weak D call: TRBD2 (5 bases). V was shortened by 1 base and J by 0 bases, with 8 bases between the two germline ends. Germline loops: CDR1 SNHLY, CDR2 FYNNEI. The CDR3 extends over 15 amino acids. The CDR3 DNA reads TGTGCCAGCAGTGAAGACGGGGTTAGCACAGATACGCAGTATTTT. It yields the protein CASSEDGVSTDTQYF.

The rearrangement uses TRBV7-2 and TRBJ2-5; no definite D call. V dropped 2 bases and J dropped 0 bases, with 4 bases sitting between them. Germline CDR1 is SGHTA and CDR2 is FQGNSA. The CDR3 consists of 13 residues. The CDR3 region has the DNA TGTGCCAGCAGCTTATATGACCAAGAGACCCAGTACTTC. It is translated as CASSLYDQETQYF. The full variable domain, completed using reference TRBV7-2 and TRBJ2-5, is GAGVSQSPSNKVTEKGKDVELRCDPISGHTALYWYRQSLGQGLEFLIYFQGNSAPDKSGLPSDRFSAERTGGSVSTLTIQRTQQEDSAVYLCASSLYDQETQYFGPGTRLLVL.

This chain links TRBV28 with TRBJ2-5; 10 bases line up with TRBD1. There are 15 residues in the CDR3. The V and J ends lost 8 bases and 0 bases, in that order; junction bases with no gene match: 6. CDR1 and CDR2 (germline): MDHEN, SYDVKM. The CDR3 DNA follows: TGTGCCAGCGATCGGGGACAGGGGTACCAAGAGACCCAGTACTTC. Protein: CASDRGQGYQETQYF.

The genes are TRBV19 and TRBJ2-1; TRBD1 matches at 10 bases. Germline V lookup: CDR1 LNHDA, CDR2 SQIVND (reference sequence). CDR3 length equals 16 residues. The junction had 7 bases not matched to a gene; V was cut back by 4 bases and J by 4 bases. Here the CDR3 DNA reads TGTGCCAGTAGTACGAAGACAGGGGGCACTTACAATGAGCAGTTCTTC. It specifies CASSTKTGGTYNEQFF.

This chain uses TRBV30 with TRBJ2-2; tentative D call: TRBD2 (6 bases). Per germline, CDR1 GTSNPN and CDR2 SVGIG (reference sequence). The V gene lost 8 bases and the J gene lost 4 bases, with 17 bases spanning the gap. The CDR3 covers 14 residues. CDR3 loop: CAGTGLRITGELFF. The CDR3 coding sequence is TGTGCCGGCACGGGACTCAGAATCACCGGGGAGCTGTTTTTT.

This chain uses TRBV11-3 with TRBJ2-1; tentative D call: TRBD2 (5 bases). The CDR3 spans 17 residues. The ends were cut back, 0 bases at V and 3 bases at J, with 15 bases in the middle. Germline V CDR1 and CDR2: SGHNT, YENEEA. The CDR3 bases are TGTGCCAGCAGCTTAGACCCCACCCAGCGGTACTACAATGAGCAGTTCTTC. It encodes CASSLDPTQRYYNEQFF.

The rearrangement joins TRBV4-1 to TRBJ2-1, with 9 bases matching TRBD2. CDR1 is MGHRA, CDR2 YSYEKL, per germline. V gave up 0 bases and J gave up 4 bases; unmatched junction bases: 13. The CDR3 contains 19 residues. The CDR3 spells CASSQDTAWTSAFYNEQFF. The CDR3 DNA reads TGCGCCAGCAGCCAAGACACAGCTTGGACTAGCGCCTTTTACAATGAGCAGTTCTTC.

On this clone itself: The junction departs from the called germline gene at one end, perhaps through a read error. The rearrangement joins TRBV4-1 to TRBJ2-1; 7 bases map to TRBD2. Germline lookup yields CDR1 MGHRA and CDR2 YSYEKL. This CDR3 region has 16 residues. The CDR3 DNA sequence: TGCGCCAGCAGCCGACGTGCGGCGGGGGAATACAATGGGCAGTTCTTC. Translating it yields CASSRRAAGEYNGQFF.

The rearrangement joins TRBV6-5 to TRBJ2-5, with 11 bases identical to TRBD2. V lost 5 bases to trimming and J lost 4 bases; unmatched junction nucleotides: 6. Germline-derived CDR1 and CDR2 are MNHEY and SVGAGI. The CDR3 length is 15 residues. CDR3 in amino acids: CASSKVGTSGETQYF. CDR3 nucleotide sequence: TGTGCCAGCAGTAAAGTGGGGACTAGCGGAGAGACCCAGTACTTC.